These T cell receptor beta chains were read from a single sample in a study of response to subunit inactivated influenza vaccine. TCRdb re-called the RT-PCR reads with MiXCR, one entry per CDR3 protein. The sample lists approximately 300,000 distinct CDR3 sequences, around 22% occurring once. Material: PBMCs from blood, obtained 21 months after vaccination. These receptors all come from a man aged 45 to 75 who received an inactivated influenza vaccine. The CDR3 runs from the conserved cysteine through the conserved F or W. The D gene is left open where the match is weak. Only part of the rows carry a size: once, few, many, or a class if the clone is expanded.

abundance | d_gene | j_gene | v_gene | CDR3aa | CDR3nt
few | TRBD1 | TRBJ2-2 | TRBV9 | CASSANRGWTGELFF | TGTGCCAGCAGCGCAAACAGGGGGTGGACCGGGGAGCTGTTTTTT
NA | NA | TRBJ1-2 | TRBV6-5 | CASSYSGGRGGYTF | TGTGCCAGCAGTTACTCGGGCGGGCGGGGTGGCTACACCTTC
NA | NA | TRBJ1-3 | TRBV4-1 | CASSQAGTRRENTIYF | TGCGCCAGCAGCCAGGCCGGGACCCGGAGGGAAAACACCATATATTTT
few | TRBD2 | TRBJ2-3 | TRBV20-1 | CSATTSGLADTQYF | TGCAGTGCTACGACTAGCGGGTTGGCAGATACGCAGTATTTT
NA | NA | TRBJ2-2 | TRBV12-3/TRBV12-4 | CASSLEQGNTGELFF | TGTGCCAGCAGTTTGGAACAGGGGAACACCGGGGAGCTGTTTTTT
few | TRBD1 | TRBJ1-4 | TRBV3-1 | CASSRRTGQGSEKLFF | TGTGCCAGCAGCCGGCGAACGGGACAGGGTTCGGAAAAACTGTTTTTT
NA | TRBD1 | TRBJ1-2 | TRBV5-1 | CASSLGTGMDGYTF | TGCGCCAGCAGCTTAGGGACAGGGATGGATGGCTACACCTTC
many | NA | TRBJ2-5 | TRBV7-9 | CASSPVGRETQYF | TGTGCCAGCAGCCCCGTTGGGAGGGAGACCCAGTACTTC
NA | NA | TRBJ2-7 | TRBV15 | CATSRDLLQGQRTSYEQYF | TGTGCCACCAGCAGAGATCTTTTACAAGGACAGAGAACCTCCTACGAGCAGTACTTC
NA | NA | TRBJ2-3 | TRBV28 | CASSPGNTQYF | TGTGCCAGCAGTCCGGGGAACACGCAGTATTTT
few | TRBD1 | TRBJ1-4 | TRBV12-3/TRBV12-4 | CATRIQGFNEKLFF | TGTGCCACGAGAATACAGGGGTTTAATGAAAAACTGTTTTTT
few | TRBD1 | TRBJ2-1 | TRBV5-1 | CASSWTGGAGYEQFF | TGCGCCAGCAGCTGGACAGGGGGCGCGGGTTATGAGCAGTTCTTC
few | NA | TRBJ2-7 | TRBV20-1 | CSAAQGNEQYF | TGCAGTGCTGCACAGGGCAACGAGCAGTACTTC
NA | TRBD2 | TRBJ2-2 | TRBV29-1 | CSVPGRASNTGELFF | TGCAGCGTCCCTGGGAGGGCGTCGAACACCGGGGAGCTGTTTTTT
NA | TRBD1 | TRBJ2-7 | TRBV11-1 | CASSSPAGAGQGFYEQYF | TGTGCCAGCAGCTCGCCGGCGGGAGCGGGACAGGGATTCTACGAGCAGTACTTC
NA | NA | TRBJ1-6 | TRBV19 | CATKPRTDLYNSPLHF | TGTGCCACCAAACCTCGGACAGACCTTTATAATTCACCCCTCCACTTT
NA | NA | TRBJ2-3 | TRBV12-3/TRBV12-4 | CASSFGVGTDTQYF | TGTGCCAGCAGTTTTGGAGTCGGCACAGATACGCAGTATTTT
NA | TRBD1 | TRBJ1-3 | TRBV12-3/TRBV12-4 | CASSPPTGKGNTIYF | TGTGCCAGCAGTCCCCCGACAGGGAAGGGAAACACCATATATTTT
NA | TRBD2 | TRBJ2-1 | TRBV20-1 | CSAIGTRSYNEQFF | TGCAGTGCTATCGGGACTAGATCCTACAATGAGCAGTTCTTC
NA | TRBD2 | TRBJ2-1 | TRBV28 | CASSRPGRIDLAGGQGNEQFF | TGTGCCAGCAGTCGACCCGGGAGGATTGATCTAGCGGGAGGGCAAGGCAATGAGCAGTTCTTC
NA | NA | TRBJ1-2 | TRBV6-5 | CASSYSPVGSYGYTF | TGTGCCAGCAGTTACTCGCCAGTCGGATCCTATGGCTACACCTTC
NA | TRBD2 | TRBJ2-2 | TRBV28 | CASSSGLAGITGELFF | TGTGCCAGCAGTTCAGGACTAGCGGGGATCACCGGGGAGCTGTTTTTT